Reported below is one T cell receptor beta chain. The data were obtained in a study of T cells in Graves' hyperthyroidism and ophthalmopathy. V dropped 7 bases and J dropped 2 bases, with 21 bases sitting between them. Germline-derived CDR1 and CDR2 are SGHTA and FQGNSA. The CDR3 consists of 17 residues. Authors of the study amplified TCR beta CDR3 regions from RNA transcripts. The TCR CDR3 first-round RT-PCR relied on the HTBI primer set. Each CDR3 protein is one row after TCRdb ran MiXCR on the multiplex PCR reads. The data contain about 710,000 distinct CDR3 sequences, about 16% of them singletons. Input material: blood. The rearrangement uses TRBV7-2 and TRBJ1-5; D may be TRBD1 (6 bases). The receptor comes from a man aged 18 to 35 with Graves' hyperthyroidism. The CDR3 loop reads CASTERGRDGGNQPQHF. The DNA for the CDR3 is TGTGCCAGCACCGAGAGGGGGAGGGACGGGGGCAATCAGCCCCAGCATTTT.